One and the same sample provided the 25 T cell receptor beta chains below, sequenced in a study of cytomegalovirus exposure and HLA in healthy donors. Data came from immunoSEQ multiplex PCR; TCRdb stores just in-frame clones and leaves some out. Among about 65,000 clones listed, approximately 90% were seen once. Material: PBMCs. All receptors come from a woman aged 18-35 years in good health and CMV-seronegative.

DNA for the CDR3: TGTGCCAGCAGTGGAGGGGGCATGGAAAACAATCAGCCCCAGCATTTT. Its protein product is CASSGGGMENNQPQHF. The rearrangement links TRBV2 to TRBJ1-5; 7 bases map to TRBD1. Trimming removed 4 bases from V and 3 bases from J; junction bases left unmatched: 9. This CDR3 is 16 amino acids long. Germline CDR1 is SNHLY and CDR2 is FYNNEI. Using reference TRBV2 and TRBJ1-5 for the parts outside the CDR3, the full variable domain is EPEVTQTPSHQVTQMGQEVILRCVPISNHLYFYWYRQILGQKVEFLVSFYNNEISEKSEIFDDQFSVERPDGSNFTLKIRSTKLEDSAMYFCASSGGGMENNQPQHFGDGTRLSIL.

J is TRBJ2-3 and V is TRBV4-3, with D perhaps TRBD2 (7 bases). The V gene's germline CDR1 is LGHNA and CDR2 YSLEER. Trimming cost V 0 bases and J 1 base, with 14 bases left between them. CDR3 size: 17 residues. The CDR3 region is CASSQDWREGGTDTQYF. The CDR3 DNA reads TGCGCCAGCAGCCAAGATTGGAGGGAGGGGGGCACAGATACGCAGTATTTT.

This chain joins TRBV28 and TRBJ1-5, with TRBD1 matching over 12 bases. Germline-derived CDR1 and CDR2 are MDHEN and SYDVKM. V lost 6 bases and J lost 5; bases outside the gene matches: 14. This CDR3 has 18 amino acids. The CDR3 bases are TGTGCCAGCAGGCTTGACCCCTGGGACAGGGGGCTTGATCAGCCCCAGCATTTT. As protein: CASRLDPWDRGLDQPQHF.

CDR3 in amino acids: CASSLATGLVGYEQFF. The CDR3 coding sequence is TGCGCCAGCAGCTTGGCCACTGGACTAGTAGGGTATGAGCAGTTCTTC. V is TRBV5-1 and J is TRBJ2-1; TRBD2 agrees at 7 bases. Germline V gene lookup returns CDR1 SGHRS and CDR2 YFSETQ. V lost 0 bases and J lost 8; bases outside the gene matches: 11. CDR3 length equals 16 residues.

The genes are TRBV28 and TRBJ2-5; TRBD1 might be the D (6 bases). The CDR3 consists of 14 residues. Trimming removed 4 bases at V and 5 bases at J, with 14 bases between. Germline CDR1 MDHEN, CDR2 SYDVKM. In nucleotides, the CDR3 is TGTGCCAGCAGTTCGCCAGGGGCGCGCGAGACCCAGTACTTC. It codes for CASSSPGARETQYF.

V is TRBV6-6 and J is TRBJ2-3, with D perhaps TRBD1 (5 bases). The V and J ends lost 4 bases and 2 bases respectively, with 16 bases between them. This CDR3 is built from 16 residues. Per the germline V gene, CDR1 is MNHNY and CDR2 is SVGAGI (reference sequence). The CDR3 is CASSSGPGITTDTQYF. The CDR3 DNA sequence: TGTGCCAGCAGTTCAGGGCCCGGTATTACCACAGATACGCAGTATTTT.

This clone was seen once. The chain couples TRBV9 to TRBJ2-7, with 7 bases identical to TRBD1. V lost 4 bases, J lost 2 bases, and 15 bases stayed unmatched. Per the germline V gene, CDR1 is SGDLS and CDR2 is YYNGEE. The CDR3 has 17 amino acids. CDR3 sequence (DNA): TGTGCCAGCAGCCCAATGGCCGGGACAGATGACGCCTACGAGCAGTACTTC. Protein sequence: CASSPMAGTDDAYEQYF.

The rearrangement links TRBV2 to TRBJ1-2, with D uncertain. The CDR3 sequence is 14 residues long. Germline CDR1 and CDR2: SNHLY and FYNNEI. Trimming cost V 0 bases and J 8 bases, with 13 bases left between them. CDR3 DNA sequence: TGTGCCAGCAGTGAAGCGCTTTTAGGGAGCGGCTACACCTTC. This translates into CASSEALLGSGYTF.

The genes are TRBV6-6 and TRBJ2-2, with D possibly TRBD2 on 6 matching bases. Trimming left V 6 bases short and J 0 bases short, with 14 bases between. CDR1 and CDR2 from the germline V gene are MNHNY and SVGAGI (reference sequence). The CDR3 consists of 16 residues. The CDR3 DNA is TGTGCCAGCAGGGGCCCCCAGCGGGCGAACACCGGGGAGCTGTTTTTT. It specifies CASRGPQRANTGELFF.

The chain couples TRBV4-2 to TRBJ2-3, with D unclear. Germline V gene data show CDR1 as LGHNA and CDR2 as YNFKEQ. The CDR3 is 15 residues long. Trimming pared 0 bases from V and 0 bases from J, leaving 7 bases between. The CDR3, as DNA: TGTGCCAGCAGCCAAGAGTTCGGGAGCACAGATACGCAGTATTTT. It is translated as CASSQEFGSTDTQYF.

This chain links TRBV6-1 with TRBJ1-2; D uncertain. Germline CDR1 and CDR2: MNHNS and SASEGT. The V and J ends lost 6 bases and 2 bases respectively, with 10 bases between them. This CDR3 spans 13 amino acids. DNA for the CDR3: TGTGCCAGCAGCTCCGGTTCAAACTATGGCTACACCTTC. Its translation is CASSSGSNYGYTF.

V is TRBV6-1 and J is TRBJ2-3; D is possibly TRBD2 (6 bases). This CDR3 region has 17 residues. Per germline, CDR1 MNHNS and CDR2 SASEGT. V lost 0 bases, J lost 4 bases, and 17 bases lay in between. CDR3 nucleotide sequence: TGTGCCAGCAGTGAAGCATTCGGGGGTTTCGTATCAGATACGCAGTATTTT. This sequence encodes CASSEAFGGFVSDTQYF.

This chain links TRBV6-1 with TRBJ2-5, with 8 bases that match TRBD2. CDR1 is MNHNS and CDR2 is SASEGT in the germline V gene. This CDR3 is 15 amino acids long. V was pared by 3 bases and J by 5 bases, with 8 bases of the junction left unmatched. CDR3 DNA: TGTGCCAGCAGTGATTACGGGAGGGCCGAGGAGACCCAGTACTTC. This codes for CASSDYGRAEETQYF.

This sequence joins TRBV28 and TRBJ2-1; TRBD1 agrees at 7 bases. V lost 8 bases to trimming and J lost 0 bases; unmatched junction nucleotides: 10. The CDR3 contains 16 residues. Germline loops: CDR1 MDHEN, CDR2 SYDVKM. The CDR3 coding sequence is TGTGCCAGCGTCAAACGGGACAGAGTCTCCTACAATGAGCAGTTCTTC. Translating it yields CASVKRDRVSYNEQFF.

The chain joins TRBV5-1 to TRBJ1-1, with 9 bases fitting TRBD1. Germline CDR1 reads SGHRS; CDR2 reads YFSETQ. V gave up 4 bases and J gave up 4 bases; unmatched junction bases: 8. The CDR3 covers 15 residues. The CDR3 here is CASSRQQGASTEAFF. The CDR3, as DNA: TGCGCCAGCAGCCGCCAACAGGGGGCGAGCACTGAAGCTTTCTTT.

The rearrangement uses TRBV5-4 and TRBJ1-1, with a tentative D call TRBD1 (5 bases). From germline, CDR1 is SGHNT and CDR2 YYREEE (reference sequence). CDR3 length equals 15 residues. Trimming pared 0 bases from V and 4 bases from J, leaving 13 bases between. CDR3 coding DNA: TGTGCCAGCAGCTTGGAGAACAGCGGGGGCACTGAAGCTTTCTTT. It specifies CASSLENSGGTEAFF.

This chain links TRBV11-3 with TRBJ2-7; possibly TRBD1 for D (5 bases). There are 13 residues in the CDR3. V was pared by 5 bases and J by 0 bases, with 8 bases between. Per the germline V gene, CDR1 is SGHNT and CDR2 is YENEEA. For the CDR3, the DNA is TGTGCCAGCAGCCGACAGAGCTCCTACGAGCAGTACTTC. Its protein product is CASSRQSSYEQYF.

The chain couples TRBV7-6 to TRBJ1-3, with TRBD1 matching over 7 bases. Germline V lookup: CDR1 SGHVS, CDR2 FNYEAQ. The CDR3 is made up of 16 amino acids. V trimming: 5 bases; J trimming: 1 base; junction bases outside the gene matches: 8. The CDR3 protein is CASSSAGQLSGNTIYF. The CDR3 DNA reads TGTGCCAGCAGCAGCGCGGGACAGTTATCTGGAAACACCATATATTTT. The full variable domain, its missing parts supplied by reference TRBV7-6 and TRBJ1-3, is GAGVSQSPRYKVTKRGQDVALRCDPISGHVSLYWYRQALGQGPEFLTYFNYEAQQDKSGLPNDRFSAERPEGSISTLTIQRTEQRDSAMYRCASSSAGQLSGNTIYFGEGSWLTVV.

The gene calls are TRBV2 and TRBJ1-1; a weak D match, TRBD1 (5 bases). The CDR3 is made up of 11 amino acids. Germline CDR1 is SNHLY and CDR2 is FYNNEI. As DNA, the CDR3 is TGTCCCTGGAGGGGTTGGACTGAAGCTTTCTTT. Encoded protein: CPWRGWTEAFF.

The CDR3 coding sequence is TGTGCCATCAGTGATGGGGGACTAGCGCTTAAGTCTCCCGACGAGCAGTACTTC. Its protein product is CAISDGGLALKSPDEQYF. The chain employs TRBV10-3 and TRBJ2-7; 10 bases map to TRBD2. The V and J ends lost 3 bases and 5 bases, in that order; junction bases with no gene match: 16. CDR1 ENHRY and CDR2 SYGVKD come from the germline V gene. This CDR3 comprises 18 residues.

This clone has more than one count but fewer than ten. V and J are TRBV2 and TRBJ1-3; 8 positions match TRBD1. This CDR3 comprises 13 residues. Germline V gene data show CDR1 as SNHLY and CDR2 as FYNNEI. Losses at the gene ends were 8 bases for V and 2 bases for J; bases not matched to a gene: 2. CDR3 amino acids: CASQGAAGNTIYF. In nucleotides, the CDR3 is TGTGCCAGCCAGGGGGCTGCTGGAAACACCATATATTTT.

The V call is TRBV6-1, the J call TRBJ1-5, with D possibly being TRBD1 (5 bases). Germline lookup yields CDR1 MNHNS and CDR2 SASEGT. V shed 6 bases and J shed 6 bases, with 12 bases lying between them. CDR3 length: 13 residues. The CDR3 is CASRKRGVQPQHF. The CDR3 DNA reads as TGTGCCAGCAGGAAACGGGGGGTTCAGCCCCAGCATTTT.

This sequence joins TRBV11-2 and TRBJ2-5; 12 bases are shared with TRBD1. Per germline, CDR1 SGHAT and CDR2 FQNNGV. With 5 bases clipped from V and 4 bases from J, the junction kept 11 bases outside the gene matches. This CDR3 has 17 residues. The CDR3 DNA sequence: TGTGCCAGCAGCCCATACGGGACAGGGGGCTGGGGAGAGACCCAGTACTTC. It translates to CASSPYGTGGWGETQYF.

This sequence joins TRBV10-1 and TRBJ1-4, with TRBD1 matching over 7 bases. V trimming: 3 bases; J trimming: 7 bases; junction bases outside the gene matches: 5. This CDR3 spans 14 amino acids. CDR1 is WNHNN, CDR2 SYGVQD, per germline (reference sequence). The CDR3 bases are TGCGCCAGCAGTGACGGGACAGCCGGTGAAAAACTGTTTTTT. Encoded protein: CASSDGTAGEKLFF.

This chain links TRBV19 with TRBJ1-2; no definite D call. The CDR3 is 11 amino acids. Germline assignment: CDR1 LNHDA and CDR2 SQIVND (reference sequence). The V and J ends lost 2 bases and 7 bases respectively, with 5 bases between them. CDR3: CASSIPGGYTF. The CDR3 DNA sequence: TGTGCCAGTAGTATACCCGGTGGCTACACCTTC.